This T cell receptor (beta chain) was identified in a study of shared clonotypes between healthy human individuals. Produced via immunoSEQ multiplex PCR; TCRdb's table is partial and in-frame only. The table includes 1,500,000 or so clones, just under 99% detected once. The trim removed 7 bases at V and 4 bases at J, leaving 15 bases unmatched. CDR1 and CDR2 (germline): LNHDA, SQIVND (reference sequence). The CDR3 has 18 amino acids. The chain couples TRBV19 to TRBJ2-2, with TRBD2 matching over 10 bases. The sequenced sample was naive CD4+ T cells sorted from blood. This sample's subset: CD45RA+ positively selected. This sequence was found in a man younger than 45 in good health. The chain's CDR3 is CASTVRGSGRFTTGELFF. The CDR3 DNA reads as TGTGCCAGTACCGTCAGAGGTAGCGGGAGGTTCACCACCGGGGAGCTGTTTTTT.